This T cell receptor beta chain was documented in a study of blood T cells in healthy people across ages. Total RNA amounts of at least 5 micrograms were extracted per sample. Using a J-beta primer mix together with a sample-barcoded 5' primer, a second PCR was run for roughly 7 to 12 cycles. TCRdb reprocessed the 5' RACE reads with MiXCR, giving one entry per CDR3 protein. The table has 1.5 million to 2 million distinct CDR3 sequences, approximately 39% seen once. The TCR was taken from a human donor in good health. Sequenced input: blood.

The CDR3 region is CASSLGFDGNTIYF. CDR3 DNA: TGTGCCAGCAGCCTCGGATTTGACGGAAACACCATATATTTT. V usage is TRBV4-2 and J usage is TRBJ1-3; D is unclear. V was shortened by 4 bases and J by 4 bases, with 11 bases between the two germline ends. The CDR3 is 14 residues long. Germline lookup yields CDR1 LGHNA and CDR2 YNFKEQ.